The present T cell receptor beta chain was sequenced within a study of blood T cell repertoires in COVID-19 (TCRdb year 2020). With regard to the full study: Collaborator samples came from the United States, Italy and Spain and covered acute and convalescent phases of COVID-19. Deeply sampled blood TCRbeta repertoires from subjects exposed to, actively infected with, or recovered from COVID-19 were included in the dataset. Where available, HLA class I and class II types were obtained from metadata supplied by the sample provider rather than from assay-based typing. The repertoires were released in a freely available public database meant as a resource for research on the immune response to SARS-CoV-2. The sample metadata nearly always contained a de-identified subject ID, COVID-19 status, age in years and sex. The samples were drawn from the first 160 participants of the ongoing ImmuneRACE study and from some 1,300 subjects provided by 6 global collaborators. The material from the prospective study consisted of cDNA or gDNA derived from T cells, B-cell-depleted T cells, or PBMCs. The paper's findings and limits, for the study overall: The amount of clinical and demographic metadata varied by source and participant and was provided uncurated.

TCRbeta CDR3 regions were amplified from genomic DNA by means of the immunoSEQ Assay, a bias-controlled multiplex PCR. The paper's data handling went like this. The number of nucleated cells in each sample was estimated from the amplification of reference gene primers within the assay. To quantify the absolute abundance of each unique TCRbeta CDR3 rearrangement, sequence reads were collapsed and filtered. For each sample, productive Simpson clonality was calculated as the square root of Simpson's diversity index over productive rearrangements. This immuneACCESS table, as held by TCRdb, lists in-frame sequences with V and J called but not all clones. Of the missing ones, under half trace to an unresolved V gene in checked studies; the others have no known cause. That table furnishes V, J and clone size, whereas the DNA furnished D and trimming. This sample is represented by 25,000 to 35,000 clones; 85% to 95% of them were singletons. 0.65% to 0.95% of the sample goes to the ten largest clones.

Regarding this clone: It lacks a known antigen. There are no base qualities to consult, and no much larger clone falls within one base.

One collaborating source in Seattle enrolled patients during active infection and followed them longitudinally through the course of disease. Collaborating institutions collected whole blood in K2EDTA tubes following their own protocols. For TCRbeta analysis, collaborators shipped samples in one of three forms: frozen whole blood, isolated PBMCs, or DNA extracted from either of those sample types. Deletion took 0 bases off V and 0 bases off J, with a span of 9 bases between the germline ends. From its cysteine to its phenylalanine, the CDR3 spans 16 amino acids. The entry retains the CDR3 DNA only, 48 bases that are in frame from base 1.

The clonotype comes from a woman aged 70-85 years with COVID-19, enrolled during active disease. The sample comprised peripheral blood. The chain joins TRBV5-7 to TRBJ2-2, and the D gene may be TRBD1, 5 bases matching. TRBV5-7 is sorted into the ORF group, with uncertain function. The DNA sequence is as follows: TGTGCCAGCAGCTTGGTCAGGGTCCCGAACACCGGGGAGCTGTTTTTT. Translated, it gives CASSLVRVPNTGELFF.